This TCR beta chain appears in the sequencing data of a study of blood T cells in healthy people across ages. Broader study findings: Observed TCR beta diversity per million T cells went down as age went up. This fall followed a roughly linear course with age. Long-lived donors had more naive CD4+ cells and higher diversity than aged donors. Naive T cell percentage and TCR beta diversity correlated strongly.

The second PCR ran about 6 to 11 cycles with a sample-barcoded 5' primer and J-beta primers. Each cDNA molecule carried a tag from a template-switch adaptor that contained 12 random nucleotides. Using its own MiXCR run on the 5' RACE reads, TCRdb lists one record per CDR3 protein. The table records roughly 860,000 distinct CDR3 sequences, less than 80% of them present only once. For this clonotype: Its antigen is not identified.

Trimming removed 7 bases from V and 4 bases from J, with 14 bases in between. This CDR3 is 15 amino acids long. CDR1 and CDR2 (germline): SGHVS, FQNEAQ. Sequenced material: blood. The sequence was collected from a man younger than 45 in good health. The chain uses TRBV7-8 and TRBJ2-6; the D gene is possibly TRBD2 (7 bases). CDR3 loop: CASNLGGAGANVLTF. The CDR3 DNA is TGTGCCAGCAACCTAGGGGGGGCCGGGGCCAACGTCCTGACTTTC.